The 30 T cell receptor beta chains reported below all come from one sample, sequenced in a study of blood T cell repertoires in COVID-19. Here immunoSEQ multiplex PCR was the method, and the copy in TCRdb shows in-frame clones only, minus some. Of about 140,000 clones listed, less than 85% were seen once; the top ten hold 1.5% to 2%. Input material: PBMCs or T cells enriched from blood (not recorded which). Source of these receptors: a woman younger than 30 who had been exposed to COVID-19.

The chain has TRBV27 and TRBJ1-2; TRBD1 agrees at 10 bases. J gave up 8 bases and V 6 bases, and 12 bases lay outside the gene matches. The germline gives CDR1 MNHEY, CDR2 SMNVEV (reference sequence). This CDR3 comprises 15 residues. CDR3 in amino acids: CASRARTGGWQGYTF. The DNA of the CDR3 is TGTGCCAGCAGGGCCCGGACAGGGGGTTGGCAGGGCTACACCTTC.

J is TRBJ1-3 and V is TRBV9; TRBD1 matches at 9 bases. The V segment lost 4 bases and the J segment 0 bases; nucleotides outside the gene matches: 5. The germline V gene encodes CDR1 SGDLS and CDR2 YYNGEE. The CDR3 totals 16 residues. Here the CDR3 reads CASSPRDRDSGNTIYF. CDR3 nucleotides: TGTGCCAGCAGCCCCCGGGACAGGGACTCTGGAAACACCATATATTTT.

V gene TRBV28 combines with J gene TRBJ2-1; D is undetermined. CDR1 is MDHEN, CDR2 SYDVKM, per germline. This CDR3 is 12 amino acids long. V shed 2 bases and J shed 9 bases, with 8 bases lying between them. Written as DNA, the CDR3 is TGTGCCAGCAGTTTAGTAGCTGGTGAGCAGTTCTTC. Encoded protein: CASSLVAGEQFF. Drawing the rest from reference TRBV28 and TRBJ2-1, the complete variable domain is DVKVTQSSRYLVKRTGEKVFLECVQDMDHENMFWYRQDPGLGLRLIYFSYDVKMKEKGDIPEGYSVSREKKERFSLILESASTNQTSMYLCASSLVAGEQFFGPGTRLTVL.

This chain uses TRBV24-1 with TRBJ2-1; D possibly corresponds to TRBD1 (6 bases). Germline CDR1 reads KGHDR; CDR2 reads SFDVKD. The V end lost 3 bases, the J end lost 6 bases, and 14 bases lay between the germline ends. The CDR3 runs 15 residues. Written as DNA, the CDR3 is TGTGCCACCAGTGATCCGGGCAGGGGTTTCAATGAGCAGTTCTTC. Translation gives CATSDPGRGFNEQFF.

The V and J genes are TRBV11-2 and TRBJ2-7; 8 bases are a match to TRBD1. Per germline, CDR1 SGHAT and CDR2 FQNNGV. The CDR3 runs 16 residues. After removal of 5 bases from V and 2 bases from J, the junction contained 11 bases not matched to a gene. The CDR3: CASSDPGGGVTYEQYF. The DNA of the CDR3 is TGTGCCAGCAGCGATCCAGGGGGCGGAGTTACCTACGAGCAGTACTTC.

V and J are TRBV28 and TRBJ2-5; 10 bases agree with TRBD2. Trimming at V came to 3 bases and at J to 6 bases, leaving 13 bases not matched to a gene. CDR1 is MDHEN, CDR2 SYDVKM, per germline. The CDR3 sequence is 17 residues long. The chain's CDR3 is CASSFILGLAASKTQYF. The DNA for the CDR3 is TGTGCCAGCAGTTTTATCCTCGGACTAGCGGCTTCAAAGACCCAGTACTTC.

The V and J genes are TRBV5-3 and TRBJ2-7, with 12 bases fitting TRBD1. TRBV5-3 is identified as an open reading frame with a role that is uncertain. V shed 4 bases and J 4 bases; nucleotides not matched to a gene: 9. This CDR3 is 16 amino acids long. CDR3 protein: CARSLASGQGAYEQYF. DNA for the CDR3: TGTGCCAGAAGCCTAGCGTCGGGACAGGGGGCTTACGAGCAGTACTTC.

The chain carries TRBV27 and TRBJ2-5; 7 nucleotides line up with TRBD2. CDR3 length: 14 amino acids. Germline lookup yields CDR1 MNHEY and CDR2 SMNVEV (reference sequence). V lost 7 bases to trimming and J lost 3 bases; unmatched junction nucleotides: 8. In DNA, the CDR3 is TGTGCCAGCACCCCCAGCGGGACCGAAGAGACCCAGTACTTC. Its translation: CASTPSGTEETQYF.

V usage is TRBV4-1 and J usage is TRBJ1-5, with D perhaps TRBD1 (6 bases). Looked up from germline, CDR1 is MGHRA and CDR2 is YSYEKL. This CDR3 has 17 residues. Trimming left V 1 base short and J 4 bases short, with 17 bases between. The CDR3 region has the DNA TGCGCCAGCAGCCAAGTCTTTTCGACAGGTCCAAATCAGCCCCAGCATTTT. Translating gives CASSQVFSTGPNQPQHF.

The rearrangement uses TRBV19 and TRBJ1-2; 7 positions agree with TRBD1. CDR1 is LNHDA and CDR2 is SQIVND in the germline V gene (reference sequence). Germline trimming cut 4 bases from V and 6 bases from J; bases unmatched to any gene: 14. The CDR3 is 16 amino acids. CDR3 nucleotide sequence: TGTGCCAGTAGTAAGCTCCCGGGGAGACAGGGCCATGGCTACACCTTC. It codes for CASSKLPGRQGHGYTF.

The gene calls are TRBV7-7 and TRBJ2-2; 8 bases match TRBD2. CDR1 and CDR2 from the germline V gene are SSHAT and FNYEAQ (reference sequence). The CDR3 sequence is 15 residues long. Trimming at V came to 5 bases and at J to 2 bases, leaving 4 bases not matched to a gene. CDR3 nucleotide sequence: TGTGCCAGCAGCCGGACTAGCCGCAACACCGGGGAGCTGTTTTTT. Translated: CASSRTSRNTGELFF. The whole variable domain, filled in from reference TRBV7-7 and TRBJ2-2, reads GAGVSQSPRYKVTKRGQDVTLRCDPISSHATLYWYQQALGQGPEFLTYFNYEAQPDKSGLPSDRFSAERPEGSISTLTIQRTEQRDSAMYRCASSRTSRNTGELFFGEGSRLTVL.

The rearrangement joins TRBV29-1 to TRBJ1-2; D may be TRBD1 (5 bases). Germline CDR1 SQVTM, CDR2 ANQGSEA. CDR3 size: 11 residues. Trimming shortened V by 5 bases and J by 8 bases, and 12 bases separated the two germline ends. The CDR3 loop is CSVPQGRGYTF. CDR3 bases: TGCAGCGTTCCCCAGGGCCGAGGCTACACCTTC.

The chain recombines TRBV19 with TRBJ2-6, with a possible D match to TRBD1 (6 bases). V lost 1 base to trimming and J lost 3 bases, with 10 bases between them. Germline V gives CDR1 LNHDA, CDR2 SQIVND (reference sequence). The CDR3 is 16 amino acids. CDR3 loop: CASSIGPQGGANVLTF. The CDR3, as DNA: TGTGCCAGTAGTATAGGACCACAGGGTGGGGCCAACGTCCTGACTTTC. Drawing the rest from reference TRBV19 and TRBJ2-6, the complete variable domain is DGGITQSPKYLFRKEGQNVTLSCEQNLNHDAMYWYRQDPGQGLRLIYYSQIVNDFQKGDIAEGYSVSREKKESFPLTVTSAQKNPTAFYLCASSIGPQGGANVLTFGAGSRLTVL.

The V and J genes are TRBV5-1 and TRBJ2-1; D possibly corresponds to TRBD1 (6 bases). There are 14 residues in the CDR3. Trimming cost V 2 bases and J 7 bases, with 13 bases left between them. The germline V gene encodes CDR1 SGHRS and CDR2 YFSETQ. The chain's CDR3 is CASSLQQGPNEQFF. The CDR3 DNA is TGCGCCAGCAGCTTACAACAGGGTCCGAATGAGCAGTTCTTC.

The chain has TRBV7-6 and TRBJ2-7; 9 positions match TRBD2. CDR3 length: 15 amino acids. CDR1 is SGHVS and CDR2 is FNYEAQ in the germline V gene. Trimming took 5 bases from V and 9 from J; bases not matched to a gene: 14. CDR3 protein: CASSPADRGRALQYF. Here the CDR3 DNA reads TGTGCCAGCAGCCCAGCGGACCGCGGGAGGGCCCTGCAGTACTTC. Combining the CDR3 with reference TRBV7-6 and TRBJ2-7 gives the whole variable domain GAGVSQSPRYKVTKRGQDVALRCDPISGHVSLYWYRQALGQGPEFLTYFNYEAQQDKSGLPNDRFSAERPEGSISTLTIQRTEQRDSAMYRCASSPADRGRALQYFGPGTRLTVT.

This chain joins TRBV7-2 and TRBJ1-2, with 8 bases fitting TRBD1. The J segment lost 0 bases and the V segment lost 5 bases, leaving 8 bases of the junction unmatched. The CDR3 runs to 16 residues. Germline CDR1 and CDR2: SGHTA and FQGNSA. CDR3 nucleotides: TGTGCCAGCAGCGCATCAGGGGGCAAAGCTAACTATGGCTACACCTTC. As protein: CASSASGGKANYGYTF.

The CDR3 region has the DNA TGTGCCAGCAGCCAAGTTCGGACAGCTTACAATGAGCAGTTCTTC. Its protein product is CASSQVRTAYNEQFF. This chain links TRBV3-1 (or the pseudogene TRBV3-2) with TRBJ2-1, with D possibly TRBD1 on 6 matching bases. The CDR3 sequence is 15 residues long. CDR1 is LGHDT and CDR2 is YNNKEL in the germline V gene (reference sequence). The ends were cut back, 1 base at V and 4 bases at J, with 11 bases in the middle.

This chain links TRBV4-3 with TRBJ1-4; D gene unclear. This CDR3 has 14 amino acids. Trimming removed 1 base at V and 4 bases at J, with 7 bases between. Germline CDR1 and CDR2: LGHNA and YSLEER. In nucleotides, the CDR3 is TGCGCCAGCAGCCAAGGGGGAGGTAATGAAAAACTGTTTTTT. Its protein is CASSQGGGNEKLFF.

The CDR3 sequence: CASSFFAGGTGELFF. As DNA, the CDR3 is TGTGCCAGCAGCTTCTTTGCGGGGGGCACCGGGGAGCTGTTTTTT. The chain recombines TRBV7-9 with TRBJ2-2; 8 positions match TRBD2. Unmatched junction bases numbered 4, after V lost 3 bases and J lost 4 bases. Germline values: CDR1 SEHNR, CDR2 FQNEAQ (reference sequence). This CDR3 has 15 residues.

The chain combines TRBV3-1 (or the pseudogene TRBV3-2) with TRBJ1-3; D is undetermined. V was clipped by 3 bases and J by 2 bases, with 8 bases between them. This CDR3 spans 14 amino acids. Germline V gene sequence: CDR1 LGHDT, CDR2 YNNKEL (reference sequence). Here the CDR3 DNA reads TGTGCCAGCAGCCACGGGAGTACTGGAAACACCATATATTTT. It translates to CASSHGSTGNTIYF.

This sequence joins TRBV18 and TRBJ2-7; TRBD2 matches 7 bases. CDR1 is KGHSH, CDR2 LQKENI, per germline. The CDR3 loop spans 15 amino acids. The J segment lost 0 bases and the V segment lost 0 bases, leaving 2 bases of the junction unmatched. The DNA for the CDR3 is TGTGCCAGCTCACCACCAGCGGGGAGCTCCTACGAGCAGTACTTC. Residues: CASSPPAGSSYEQYF. The full variable domain, its missing parts supplied by reference TRBV18 and TRBJ2-7, is NAGVMQNPRHLVRRRGQEARLRCSPMKGHSHVYWYRQLPEEGLKFMVYLQKENIIDESGMPKERFSAEFPKEGPSILRIQQVVRGDSAAYFCASSPPAGSSYEQYFGPGTRLTVT.

The chain combines TRBV2 with TRBJ2-2, with TRBD2 identical over 8 bases. The CDR3 has 15 residues. V lost 3 bases and J lost 4; bases outside the gene matches: 4. Germline V gene data show CDR1 as SNHLY and CDR2 as FYNNEI. The CDR3 DNA is TGTGCCAGCAGTGACACCAGCGGGAGCACCGGGGAGCTGTTTTTT. Protein: CASSDTSGSTGELFF.

V gene TRBV7-2 combines with J gene TRBJ1-2; D is ambiguous. Germline V gene lookup returns CDR1 SGHTA and CDR2 FQGNSA. The CDR3 covers 14 residues. Between the trimmed V and J ends, which lost 1 base and 2 bases, there was a span of 8 bases. The CDR3 DNA sequence: TGTGCCAGCAGCTTAGAGTCGGGGAACTATGGCTACACCTTC. It codes for CASSLESGNYGYTF.

The V and J genes are TRBV6-5 and TRBJ2-3, with TRBD1 matching 9 bases. The CDR3 runs 13 residues. Losses at the gene ends were 10 bases for V and 1 base for J; bases not matched to a gene: 3. Germline lookup yields CDR1 MNHEY and CDR2 SVGAGI. The chain's CDR3 is CATRTGGTDTQYF. CDR3 bases: TGTGCCACCCGGACAGGGGGCACAGATACGCAGTATTTT.

The chain is built from TRBV5-1 and TRBJ2-5; D gene unclear. This CDR3 is built from 13 residues. V was trimmed by 4 bases and J by 4 bases, leaving 11 bases between them. Germline-derived CDR1 and CDR2 are SGHRS and YFSETQ. CDR3 DNA sequence: TGCGCCAGCAGCCTGCGCTCGGGAGAGACCCAGTACTTC. Translating it yields CASSLRSGETQYF.

This chain connects TRBV10-3 to TRBJ1-6; D unresolved. V lost 0 bases to trimming and J lost 5 bases, with 8 bases between them. The CDR3 has 15 residues. Germline V gene data show CDR1 as ENHRY and CDR2 as SYGVKD. CDR3 in DNA: TGTGCCATCAGTGAGTCGAACGGTAATAATTCACCCCTCCACTTT. Protein sequence: CAISESNGNNSPLHF.

The table lists this clone with a few counts. This sequence joins TRBV28 and TRBJ2-7; the match to TRBD2 covers 7 bases. Trimming took 3 bases from V and 2 from J; bases not matched to a gene: 4. Germline V gene sequence: CDR1 MDHEN, CDR2 SYDVKM. This CDR3 is 14 amino acids long. The CDR3 is CASSFLAGAYEQYF. CDR3 DNA: TGTGCCAGCAGTTTTTTAGCGGGCGCCTACGAGCAGTACTTC.

The rearrangement uses TRBV19 and TRBJ1-1, with 8 nucleotides matching TRBD1. Germline V gene sequence: CDR1 LNHDA, CDR2 SQIVND (reference sequence). Germline trimming cut 1 base from V and 3 bases from J; bases unmatched to any gene: 4. The CDR3 sequence is 15 residues long. The CDR3 here is CASSIVARGHTEAFF. CDR3 in DNA: TGTGCCAGTAGTATAGTCGCCAGGGGGCACACTGAAGCTTTCTTT.

This CDR3 is CASSYSAGLKFF. The CDR3 nucleotides read TGTGCCAGCAGTTACTCTGCCGGGTTGAAGTTCTTC. The chain joins TRBV6-2 or TRBV6-3 to TRBJ2-1; D remains unclear. Germline CDR1 and CDR2: MNHEY and SVGEGT. The CDR3 runs to 12 residues. V gave up 0 bases and J gave up 14 bases, with 11 bases separating them.

The CDR3 protein is CASRAGTTSSYNEQFF. CDR3 sequence (DNA): TGTGCCAGCAGAGCCGGGACTACCTCCTCCTACAATGAGCAGTTCTTC. The chain recombines TRBV28 with TRBJ2-1; 7 bases fit TRBD2. V lost 6 bases and J lost 0; bases outside the gene matches: 8. Germline CDR1 and CDR2: MDHEN and SYDVKM. The CDR3 contains 16 residues.